The entry below gives a single T cell receptor beta chain sequence along with its context. Its target antigen remains unknown. Base qualities are not recorded, but no much larger clone differs from it by a single base. This specimen belongs to a study of CD8 T cells in Susac syndrome (dated by TCRdb to 2018 to 2020). Regarding the research as a whole: Among the Susac syndrome patients who were sequenced, clinically active disease was present in over 5 and clinical remission was observed in roughly eight. Whether CD8+ T cell activation and differentiation in Susac syndrome was antigen driven was tested using repertoire sequencing. Susac syndrome patients were therapy-naive, on corticosteroids (some also receiving IVIg), or on IVIg alone at blood withdrawal.

Peripheral blood CD8+ and CD4+ T cells from healthy donors, Susac syndrome patients and multiple sclerosis patients were profiled by high-throughput TCR beta sequencing. Recently defined diagnostic criteria for definite or probable disease were met by the Susac syndrome patients. Bulk CD8+ and CD4+ T cells were purified magnetically by negative isolation, whereas CD8+ TEMRA cells were enriched by FACS. Blood was drawn into EDTA tubes, processed within 24 hours, and PBMCs were isolated by density gradient centrifugation. PBMCs destined for TCR sequencing were cryopreserved in liquid nitrogen and later thawed in a 37 °C water bath. The sorted or isolated CD4+, CD8+ and CD8+ TEMRA cells had a purity of 90% or higher. CDR1 and CDR2 were assigned from the germline V gene as SGHVS and FNYEAQ. V and J lose 0 bases and 3 bases, and a span of 8 bases separates them. Including the terminal cysteine and phenylalanine, the CDR3 comprises 14 residues. This entry keeps only the CDR3 DNA: 42 bases, framed from base 1.

RNA was extracted using the RNeasy kit, and about 0.45 to 1 microgram was reverse transcribed with random hexamers. The immunoSEQ multiplex PCR assay, which covers 54 Vbeta and 13 Jbeta segments, was used to amplify TCR beta CDR3 regions. Bias from PCR amplification was corrected by using a synthetic template baseline for primer optimization and for computational correction. The original methods were these. Reads were assigned to V, D and J genes according to IMGT and analyzed in immunoSEQ Analyzer, with only productive sequences retained. To calculate clonality, Shannon entropy was normalized by log2 of the number of productive unique sequences and then subtracted from one. Public and private clones were assessed among the 100 most prevalent clones of each patient and control. Clones were defined as Susac-specific if absent from the healthy and MS cohorts, from 1052 published viral clones and from other ImmuneACCESS disease sequences. TCRdb reanalyzed the raw reads on its own, using fastp at Q25 for trimming and MiXCR for clone calling, and kept in-frame beta chains. Here each entry gathers all rows of one CDR3 protein and keeps the most common genes and DNA. TCRdb's processing, not the authors', yielded these V and J calls. Counted in this sample were some 200,000 distinct CDR3 sequences; roughly 95% of them appeared once. Around 0.1% of the sample is taken by the ten largest.

Study-wide findings and limitations: The number of individuals in the TCR sequencing and HLA analysis was acknowledged as relatively small. In patients with Susac syndrome, the CD4+ T cell repertoire showed no detectable clonal expansion.

The sequenced sample consisted of CD4+ T cells from PBMCs. This receptor was obtained from a human donor with Susac syndrome. Recombination connected TRBV7-6 to TRBJ2-5, with no reliable assignment of the D segment. The CDR3 is CASSLAVLEETQYF. The sequence in DNA is TGTGCCAGCAGCTTAGCTGTTCTGGAAGAGACCCAGTACTTC.